A selection of T cell receptor beta chains follows, all from one sample in a study of CD8 T cells in ankylosing spondylitis. TCRdb called the 5' RACE reads again in MiXCR, with one record for every CDR3 protein. The repertoire holds hundreds of thousands of distinct CDR3 sequences, with 20% to 25% as singletons. The sequenced sample consisted of blood, either unsorted or a sorted T cell fraction (not recorded which). Receptors originate from a male donor with ankylosing spondylitis or in good health (not recorded which). Both conserved end residues are trimmed from each CDR3. D genes are given only for firm matches.

j_gene	d_gene	v_gene	len	CDR3aa
TRBJ2-7	TRBD1	TRBV4-1	13	ASSLRTGVTYEQY
TRBJ2-7	.	TRBV15	12	ATSSRQTTYEQY
TRBJ2-5	.	TRBV12-3/TRBV12-4	9	ASSSSPTQY
TRBJ2-1	TRBD1	TRBV5-6	13	ASSLGTGQGLGQF
TRBJ2-5	.	TRBV28	12	ASSPTGGLETQY
TRBJ2-3	.	TRBV5-6	11	AGGAGAADTQY
TRBJ2-7	TRBD1	TRBV5-1	12	ASSLARQGYEQY
TRBJ1-6	.	TRBV4-1	14	ASSLGDGSYNSPLH
TRBJ2-3	.	TRBV30	11	AWGGLFTDTQY
TRBJ2-3	.	TRBV11-2	9	ASSGPDTQY
TRBJ2-3	.	TRBV20-1	12	SARQGISRDTQY
TRBJ1-2	.	TRBV10-3	10	AISEDVYGYT
TRBJ2-7	TRBD1	TRBV10-3	11	AINPGQAYEQY
TRBJ1-6	.	TRBV20-1	10	SARDGNSPLH
TRBJ2-5	.	TRBV29-1	12	SVEEYQSGETQY
TRBJ1-6	.	TRBV20-1	10	SACRQNSPLH
TRBJ2-1	TRBD1	TRBV10-3	14	AISESKGAVYNEQF
TRBJ2-3	TRBD1	TRBV9	13	ASSVGGTVTDTQY
TRBJ2-7	TRBD2	TRBV20-1	12	SARASGDSYEQY
TRBJ2-1	TRBD2	TRBV7-2	12	ASNPGLRYDEQF
TRBJ2-7	.	TRBV29-1	9	SVRDPYEQY
TRBJ2-1	.	TRBV3-1	12	ASSQDLGGNEQF
TRBJ1-3	.	TRBV28	14	ASTPFGSLSGNTIY
TRBJ2-1	TRBD1	TRBV3-1	13	ASSEGQGLYNEQF
TRBJ2-3	.	TRBV11-1	15	ASSPEQGPTTTDTQY
TRBJ2-2	.	TRBV10-3	12	AIGGGTSTGELF
TRBJ2-5	TRBD2	TRBV10-1	13	ASSETTSGGETQY
TRBJ2-7	.	TRBV5-5	16	ASSLGWFEDGETYEQY
TRBJ2-7	.	TRBV20-1	13	SAREEGRAQREQY
TRBJ2-1	.	TRBV12-3/TRBV12-4	14	ASLPKGPSSYNEQF
TRBJ1-1	.	TRBV9	12	ASSPTPHGTEAF
TRBJ2-5	.	TRBV20-1	12	SARDWQGQETQY
TRBJ1-1	.	TRBV20-1	15	SAQRRGGGRENTEAF
TRBJ2-2	TRBD1	TRBV2	14	ASSEAGTGGTGELF
TRBJ2-1	TRBD1	TRBV6-1	12	AAPVGQGGNEQF
TRBJ2-7	.	TRBV7-8	12	ASSLVGHSYEQY
TRBJ2-3	.	TRBV11-2	11	ASSLPGWNTQY
TRBJ1-1	.	TRBV7-6	10	ASSLDFTEAF
TRBJ2-1	TRBD1	TRBV3-1	15	ASTQRVRDSSYNEQF
TRBJ2-7	.	TRBV20-1	12	SARYLSQAYEQY
TRBJ2-7	.	TRBV4-1	11	ASSQDSSYEQY
TRBJ1-2	.	TRBV28	11	ASTVMGGGGNS
TRBJ2-7	.	TRBV7-3	12	ASVDTHFSYEQY
TRBJ2-7	.	TRBV28	11	ASRVSRYYEQY
TRBJ2-7	.	TRBV11-2	13	ASSLQVTGTYEQY
TRBJ2-7	.	TRBV27	13	ASSLSHDMFYEQY
TRBJ2-1	.	TRBV15	12	ATSRDRGGVDQF
TRBJ2-7	.	TRBV7-9	13	ASSLELGLSHEQY
TRBJ2-1	TRBD2	TRBV28	13	ASSLGGSGYNEQF
TRBJ2-5	.	TRBV12-3/TRBV12-4	11	ASSFGIRETQY
TRBJ2-1	.	TRBV6-5	10	ASSHGGNEQF
TRBJ2-7	.	TRBV4-2	11	ASSQVLGYEQY
TRBJ2-3	.	TRBV6-1	12	ASLGGAGTDTQY
TRBJ1-1	TRBD1	TRBV7-9	11	ASSGQGNTEAF
TRBJ2-6	.	TRBV5-8	15	ASSRVYREAGANVLT
TRBJ2-7	.	TRBV6-1	10	ASSEVEDEQY
TRBJ2-1	TRBD2	TRBV4-1	17	ASSQESSGGAVSYNEQF
TRBJ2-4	TRBD1	TRBV10-2	12	ASSEGQGGNIQY
TRBJ2-7	.	TRBV10-3	12	AISESAGSYEQY
TRBJ2-3	.	TRBV3-1	12	ASSHQPSPDTQY